The source of this T cell receptor (beta chain) is a study of Ad26.COV2.S vaccination and SARS-CoV-2 variants (dated by TCRdb to the early 2020s). A note on the overall study: Vaccine-arm donors were drawn from COV1001, a multicentre, randomized, double-blind, placebo-controlled phase I-IIa trial of Ad26.COV2.S in healthy adults. Throughout the experiments and outcome assessment, investigators stayed blinded to trial group allocation. Trial participants were randomized into five groups of five: low-dose or high-dose Ad26.COV2.S given once or twice, or placebo on both occasions. Ad26.COV2.S was administered intramuscularly at a dose of 5x10^10 or 1x10^11 viral particles, either as one shot or as two shots given 56 days apart. The TCR-sequenced set comprised about 30 samples: about 19 Ad26.COV2.S vaccine recipients, 5 placebo recipients and 8 SARS-CoV-2 convalescent individuals. Sequencing of the TCRbeta repertoire served to evaluate the specificity and breadth of SARS-CoV-2-reactive T cell receptors following Ad26.COV2.S vaccination.

Comment on this clone: Its cognate antigen has yet to be identified. Per-base quality was not reported, and no clone a single base away is much larger than it.

Summary of the overall study and its limitations: Vaccine and placebo recipients had similar non-spike TCR breadth, a finding consistent with the vaccine containing only spike. The authors noted that the TCR breadth and depth analyses may have underestimated total T cell responses. After vaccination, spike-specific CD8+ and CD4+ T cell responses were reported to show substantial breadth. Spike-specific TCR breadth was higher in Ad26.COV2.S recipients than in placebo recipients (P = 0.0014). The study was not powered to compare responses between vaccine doses or regimens.

Reading from cysteine to phenylalanine, the CDR3 counts 15 amino acids. The read is trimmed to its CDR3 DNA, 45 bases read in frame from base 1. Trimming accounts for 0 bases at V and 6 bases at J, while the number of junction bases matched to no gene is 6. CDR1 and CDR2 were assigned from the germline V gene (reference sequence) as SGHNT and YYREEE. The sample's treatment or condition label, in plain terms: around 19 received Ad26.COV2.S at low or high dose, single or two shots; roughly five received placebo; per-sample allocation not given. Repertoires of vaccine and placebo recipients were sequenced from samples taken on day 63 after the first injection. Between 29 July and 7 August 2020, Cohort 1b enrolled about two dozen adults aged 18-55 years at one site in Boston, USA. Ad26.COV2.S consisted of a replication-incompetent adenovirus type 26 vector by which a prefusion-stabilized SARS-CoV-2 spike protein from the original Wuhan strain was expressed.

The immunoSEQ Assay was used to sequence TCRbeta CDR3 regions. After extraction, genomic DNA underwent amplification by bias-controlled multiplex PCR, followed by high-throughput sequencing. The paper's data handling went like this. To quantify the absolute abundance of every unique TCRbeta CDR3 region, sequences were collapsed and filtered. Usable DNA was measured by amplifying reference genes present in all nucleated cells, and TCRbeta template counts were normalized to that usable DNA to estimate T cell fraction. Repertoire TCRs were annotated as SARS-CoV-2-specific by exact matching of V gene, CDR3 amino acid sequence and J gene to a known reactive TCR set. The reference SARS-CoV-2 TCR set was obtained from MIRA and was filtered for enrichment in COVID-19-positive ImmuneCODE repertoires, whereby public or cross-reactive TCRs were removed. Using the MIRA antigens, annotated TCRs were further analysed by specific ORF or by position within an ORF. Breadth was defined as the number of annotated unique rearrangements divided by the total number of unique productive rearrangements, and depth was defined as the summed frequency of the annotated unique rearrangements. TCR breadth was compared between groups using two-sided Wilcoxon rank-sum tests. The source is immuneACCESS, and TCRdb retained only in-frame sequences with V and J called. Part of the clones is not carried over; for the studies checked, unresolved V genes explain less than half of this, and the remainder is unexplained. D and trimming come from the DNA, and the V and J calls and clone size come from that table. The table for this sample lists about 370,000 clones; about 91% of them were counted only once. The ten biggest clones cover around 2% of the sample.

The rearrangement combines TRBV5-4 with TRBJ1-1, with 9 bases matching TRBD1. This sequence originates from a person aged 18-65 years who received the Ad26.COV2.S COVID-19 vaccine or a placebo. The source material was peripheral blood, sampled in a trial of Ad26.COV2.S vaccine versus placebo. The DNA sequence follows: TGTGCCAGCAGCTTGGGGGGACAGGGAAGCGCTGAAGCTTTCTTT. Translated, this gives CASSLGGQGSAEAFF.